A single sample is the source of the 17 T cell receptor beta chains below, sequenced in a study of CD8+CD57+ T cells in acquired aplastic anemia (dated by TCRdb to 2017 to 2018). Data came from an Illumina HiSeq 2000. Genomic DNA served as template for TCR beta VDJ combination and CDR3 sequence profiling. The raw public data were reprocessed by TCRdb itself: fastp quality trimming at Q25, MiXCR clonotype calling, in-frame beta chains only. Under each unique CDR3 protein, matching rows form one entry showing the most common genes and DNA. The sample records around 130,000 distinct CDR3 sequences, approximately 61% of which are singletons. Roughly 30% of the sample is in the top ten clones. Patients chosen for sequencing had shown expansion of CD8+CD57+ cells by flow cytometry. Sequencing was done on a sample of sorted CD4+, CD8+, or CD8+CD57+ T cells (not recorded which) from PBMCs. The receptors derive from a human donor with aplastic anemia.

Here the CDR3 DNA reads TGCAGTGCTAGAATCCGGGACAAGAACTATGGCTACACCTTC. This codes for CSARIRDKNYGYTF. The V call is TRBV20-1, the J call TRBJ1-2, with D tentatively TRBD1 (6 bases). Trimming left V 2 bases short and J 2 bases short, with 12 bases between. CDR1 is DFQATT, CDR2 SNEGSKA, per germline (reference sequence). The CDR3 has 14 residues.

The gene calls are TRBV10-2 and TRBJ2-3; unclear D gene. The CDR3 is 13 residues long. Per germline, CDR1 WSHSY and CDR2 SAAADI. Trimming cost V 7 bases and J 3 bases, with 11 bases left between them. The CDR3 DNA sequence: TGCGCCAGCAATCCTACAGTGACAGATACGCAGTATTTT. Its translation is CASNPTVTDTQYF.

V and J are TRBV25-1 and TRBJ2-7; TRBD1 might be the D (6 bases). V shed 3 bases and J shed 5 bases, with 17 bases lying between them. Germline assignment: CDR1 MGHDK and CDR2 SYGVNS. There are 15 residues in the CDR3. The CDR3 loop reads CASSDQGSGFDEQYF. As DNA, the CDR3 is TGTGCCAGCAGTGATCAGGGGTCAGGGTTCGACGAGCAGTACTTC.

The chain links TRBV20-1 to TRBJ1-2, with TRBD1 identical over 7 bases. Germline CDR1 is DFQATT and CDR2 is SNEGSKA (reference sequence). Trimming at V came to 6 bases and at J to 0 bases, leaving 4 bases not matched to a gene. The CDR3 totals 13 residues. The CDR3 DNA sequence: TGCAGTGCCAACGACAGGGCTAACTATGGCTACACCTTC. Its translation: CSANDRANYGYTF.

V usage is TRBV19 and J usage is TRBJ1-6; TRBD1 aligns across 10 bases. J lost 9 bases, V lost 3 bases, and 5 bases had no gene match. Germline values: CDR1 LNHDA, CDR2 SQIVND (reference sequence). The CDR3 sequence is 15 residues long. The CDR3 coding sequence is TGTGCCAGTAGTATTGGACAGGGGGTATCTTCACCCCTCCACTTT. Its protein product is CASSIGQGVSSPLHF.

In this sample, this clonotype turned up a few times. The rearrangement uses TRBV28 and TRBJ1-1; 10 nucleotides agree with TRBD1. The CDR3 has 17 residues. Germline V gene lookup returns CDR1 MDHEN and CDR2 SYDVKM. V lost 5 bases to trimming and J lost 0 bases; unmatched junction nucleotides: 9. CDR3 region: CASSNPGTGVMNTEAFF. CDR3 in DNA: TGTGCCAGCAGTAACCCCGGGACAGGGGTCATGAACACTGAAGCTTTCTTT. Full variable domain (outside the CDR3, taken from reference TRBV28 and TRBJ1-1): DVKVTQSSRYLVKRTGEKVFLECVQDMDHENMFWYRQDPGLGLRLIYFSYDVKMKEKGDIPEGYSVSREKKERFSLILESASTNQTSMYLCASSNPGTGVMNTEAFFGQGTRLTVV.

V and J are TRBV5-4 and TRBJ1-4, with 8 bases identical to TRBD1. The CDR3 loop spans 15 amino acids. J was trimmed by 2 bases and V by 3 bases; bases with no gene match: 3. Germline loops: CDR1 SGHNT, CDR2 YYREEE (reference sequence). CDR3 protein: CASSSDRVTNEKLFF. DNA of the CDR3: TGTGCCAGCAGCTCGGACAGGGTTACTAATGAAAAACTGTTTTTT.

This clonotype was counted a few times. The rearrangement links TRBV20-1 to TRBJ2-2, with a weak D call TRBD2 (5 bases). This CDR3 has 14 amino acids. V lost 5 bases, J lost 4 bases, and 14 bases lay in between. CDR1 is DFQATT, CDR2 SNEGSKA, per germline (reference sequence). CDR3 sequence: CSAEDPAGTGELFF. CDR3 sequence (DNA): TGCAGTGCTGAAGACCCCGCGGGCACCGGGGAGCTGTTTTTT.

The chain recombines TRBV2 with TRBJ1-6, with TRBD1 as a possible D gene (6 bases). V was cut by 5 bases and J by 5 bases, with 7 bases left in between. The V gene's germline CDR1 is SNHLY and CDR2 FYNNEI. The CDR3 extends over 13 amino acids. The CDR3 DNA reads as TGTGCCAGCAGTCGACAGGATAATTCACCCCTCCACTTT. Translated: CASSRQDNSPLHF.

This clonotype was seen many times. V is TRBV9 and J is TRBJ2-7; D possibly matches TRBD1 or TRBD2 (6 bases each). The V end lost 3 bases, the J end lost 5 bases, and 18 bases lay between the germline ends. Looked up from germline, CDR1 is SGDLS and CDR2 is YYNGEE. CDR3 length equals 15 residues. The CDR3 loop is CASSAWEEGGHEQYF. CDR3 bases: TGTGCCAGCAGCGCCTGGGAGGAGGGGGGCCACGAGCAGTACTTC.

This clonotype was counted many times. The chain has TRBV5-6 and TRBJ2-3; TRBD2 matches 11 bases. V was pared by 7 bases and J by 5 bases, with 9 bases of the junction left unmatched. The germline V gene has CDR1 SGHDT and CDR2 YYEEEE. This CDR3 has 15 residues. CDR3 loop: CASSHSGGAEDTQYF. CDR3 coding DNA: TGTGCCAGCTCCCATAGCGGGGGGGCTGAAGATACGCAGTATTTT.

This clonotype was seen once. The chain joins TRBV5-1 to TRBJ1-1; 8 bases match TRBD1. V was clipped by 4 bases and J by 11 bases; unmatched bases: 13. The CDR3 consists of 14 residues. Germline V gene sequence: CDR1 SGHRS, CDR2 YFSETQ. CDR3 in DNA: TGCGCCAGCAGCACCAGGACAGGGCAAGCGATTGCTTTCTTT. Protein: CASSTRTGQAIAFF.

The chain carries TRBV24-1 and TRBJ2-7; TRBD2 agrees at 7 bases. Trimming took 11 bases from V and 1 from J; bases not matched to a gene: 10. This CDR3 spans 14 amino acids. The germline CDR1 and CDR2 sequences are KGHDR and SFDVKD. CDR3 sequence: CANYPAGESYEQYF. In DNA form, the CDR3 reads TGTGCCAATTACCCCGCGGGGGAGTCCTACGAGCAGTACTTC.

This chain connects TRBV5-6 to TRBJ2-5, with a possible D match to TRBD2 (5 bases). Germline values: CDR1 SGHDT, CDR2 YYEEEE. The CDR3 length is 14 residues. Trimming shortened V by 2 bases and J by 8 bases, and 16 bases separated the two germline ends. As DNA, the CDR3 is TGTGCCAGCAGCTTCCCCGTCACCACGGGAACCCAGTACTTC. Translated, it gives CASSFPVTTGTQYF.

J is TRBJ2-7 and V is TRBV7-9; a possible D gene is TRBD2 (6 bases). The CDR3 is 14 residues long. The germline gives CDR1 SEHNR, CDR2 FQNEAQ (reference sequence). Between the trimmed V and J ends, which lost 5 bases and 2 bases, there was a span of 13 bases. The CDR3 nucleotides are TGTGCCAGCAGCAGAGGGACTTTCGCCTACGAGCAGTACTTC. This translates into CASSRGTFAYEQYF.

This rearrangement joins TRBV7-9 to TRBJ2-2; D perhaps matches TRBD1 (5 bases). Germline loops: CDR1 SEHNR, CDR2 FQNEAQ (reference sequence). With 4 bases removed from V and 3 bases from J, the gap between germline ends came to 9 bases. The CDR3 totals 14 residues. The CDR3 DNA reads as TGTGCCAGCAGCTGGCAGGGCCACACCGGGGAGCTGTTTTTT. Encoded protein: CASSWQGHTGELFF.

This clonotype was observed a single time. V gene TRBV19 combines with J gene TRBJ2-1; D is undetermined. There are 16 residues in the CDR3. V dropped 3 bases and J dropped 7 bases, with 19 bases sitting between them. CDR1 and CDR2 (germline): LNHDA, SQIVND (reference sequence). CDR3 sequence (DNA): TGTGCCAGTAGTATCATGGGTCGTTCTTACGGGAATGAGCAGTTCTTC. Protein: CASSIMGRSYGNEQFF.